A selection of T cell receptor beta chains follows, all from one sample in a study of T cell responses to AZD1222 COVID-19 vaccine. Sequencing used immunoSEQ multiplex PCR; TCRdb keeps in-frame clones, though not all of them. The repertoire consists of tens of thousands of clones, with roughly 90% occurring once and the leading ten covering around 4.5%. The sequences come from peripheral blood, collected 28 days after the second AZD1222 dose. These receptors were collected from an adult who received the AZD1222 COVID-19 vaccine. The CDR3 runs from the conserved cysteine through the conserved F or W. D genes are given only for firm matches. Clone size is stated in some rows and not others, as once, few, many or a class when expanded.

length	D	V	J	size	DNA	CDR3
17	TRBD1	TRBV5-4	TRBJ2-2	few	TGTGCCAGCAGAACCAACTCCGGGACAGGGTTCACCGGGGAGCTGTTTTTT	CASRTNSGTGFTGELFF
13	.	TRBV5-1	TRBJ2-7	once	TGCGCCAGCAGCTTGCCTCCAGGGTACGAGCAGTACTTC	CASSLPPGYEQYF
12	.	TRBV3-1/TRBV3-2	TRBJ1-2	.	TGTGCCAGCAGCCAAAGTGGTGGTGGCTACACCTTC	CASSQSGGGYTF
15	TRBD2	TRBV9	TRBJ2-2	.	TGTGCCAGCAGCGCGACTAGCTCGAACACCGGGGAGCTGTTTTTT	CASSATSSNTGELFF
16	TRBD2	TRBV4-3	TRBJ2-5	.	TGCGCCAGCAGCCAAGGGACGGGACTAGCACAAGAGACCCAGTACTTC	CASSQGTGLAQETQYF
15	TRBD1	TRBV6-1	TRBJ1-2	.	TGTGCCAGCAGTGAAGTCGGGACAGGACGTGGAAGCTACACCTTC	CASSEVGTGRGSYTF
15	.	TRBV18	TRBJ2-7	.	TGTGCCAGCTCGCGATCAGATACCCAATCCTACGAGCAGTACTTC	CASSRSDTQSYEQYF
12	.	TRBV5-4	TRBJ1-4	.	TGTGCCAGCAGCTTGGCCGGTGAAAAACTGTTTTTT	CASSLAGEKLFF
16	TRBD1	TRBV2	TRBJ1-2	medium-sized	TGTGCCAGAAACTCGGGACAGGGGGCGAAAGGCTATGGCTACACCTTC	CARNSGQGAKGYGYTF
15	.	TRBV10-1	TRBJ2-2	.	TGCGCCAGCAGTGTCGGCCAGGGCCACACCGGGGAGCTGTTTTTT	CASSVGQGHTGELFF